This T cell receptor beta chain was found in a study of blood T cell repertoires in COVID-19. Across the whole study: From the United States, Italy and Spain came samples of acute and convalescent COVID-19.

Libraries were prepared by immunoSEQ multiplex PCR; TCRdb keeps only in-frame clonotypes and omits some of them. The sample shows about 120,000 clones, approximately 83% of them seen only once. Deletions cut 5 bases from V and 0 bases from J, with 20 bases between. CDR3 length: 18 amino acids. Germline values: CDR1 SGHVS, CDR2 FQNEAQ. The chain is built from TRBV7-8 and TRBJ2-4; D is unclear. What was sequenced was peripheral blood. This receptor was taken from a woman in her 70s with acute or convalescent COVID-19. CDR3 sequence (DNA): TGTGCCAGCAGCCCTCGTGTGGGCCTCGATCTAGCCAAAAACATTCAGTACTTC. Amino acids: CASSPRVGLDLAKNIQYF. Using reference TRBV7-8 and TRBJ2-4 for the parts outside the CDR3, the full variable domain is GAGVSQSPRYKVAKRGQDVALRCDPISGHVSLFWYQQALGQGPEFLTYFQNEAQLDKSGLPSDRFFAERPEGSVSTLKIQRTQQEDSAVYLCASSPRVGLDLAKNIQYFGAGTRLSVL.